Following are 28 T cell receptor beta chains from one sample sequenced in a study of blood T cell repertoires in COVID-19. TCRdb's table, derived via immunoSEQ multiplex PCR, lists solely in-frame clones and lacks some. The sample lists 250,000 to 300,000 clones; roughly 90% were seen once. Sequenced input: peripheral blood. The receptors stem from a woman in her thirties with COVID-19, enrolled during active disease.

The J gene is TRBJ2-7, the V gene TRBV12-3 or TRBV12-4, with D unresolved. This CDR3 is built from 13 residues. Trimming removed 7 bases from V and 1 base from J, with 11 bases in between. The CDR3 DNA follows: TGTGCCAGCAACCCTGACACTTCCTACGAGCAGTACTTC. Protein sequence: CASNPDTSYEQYF.

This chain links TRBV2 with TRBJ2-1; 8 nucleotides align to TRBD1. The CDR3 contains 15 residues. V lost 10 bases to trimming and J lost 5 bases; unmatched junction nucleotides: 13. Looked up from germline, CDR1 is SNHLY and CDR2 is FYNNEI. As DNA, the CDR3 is TGTGCCACTAAAACGAACAGGGGGTTGAACAATGAGCAGTTCTTC. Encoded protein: CATKTNRGLNNEQFF.

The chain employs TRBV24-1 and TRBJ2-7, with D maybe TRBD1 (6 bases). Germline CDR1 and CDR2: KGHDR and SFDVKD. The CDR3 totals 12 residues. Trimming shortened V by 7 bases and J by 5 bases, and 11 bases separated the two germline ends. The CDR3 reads CATSKDSHEQYF. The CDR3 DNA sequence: TGTGCCACCAGCAAGGACAGCCACGAGCAGTACTTC.

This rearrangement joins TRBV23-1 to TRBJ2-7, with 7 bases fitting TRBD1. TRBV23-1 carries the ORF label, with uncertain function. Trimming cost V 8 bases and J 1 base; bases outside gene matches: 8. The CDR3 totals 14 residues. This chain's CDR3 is CASLRQGRSYEQYF. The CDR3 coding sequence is TGCGCCAGCTTACGACAGGGAAGATCCTACGAGCAGTACTTC.

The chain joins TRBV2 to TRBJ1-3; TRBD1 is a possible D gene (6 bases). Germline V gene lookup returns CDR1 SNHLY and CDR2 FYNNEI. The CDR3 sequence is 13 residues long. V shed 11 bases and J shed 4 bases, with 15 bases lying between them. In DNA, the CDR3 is TGTGCCTCGGCCGGGACATTAGGAAACACCATATATTTT. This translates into CASAGTLGNTIYF.

CDR3 in DNA: TGTGCCAGCAGCGCCAGCGGGGGGATGGGAAACATTCAGTACTTC. It codes for CASSASGGMGNIQYF. The V and J genes are TRBV9 and TRBJ2-4; 9 nucleotides align to TRBD2. Trimming at V came to 3 bases and at J to 6 bases, leaving 7 bases not matched to a gene. CDR3 length equals 15 residues. Germline loops: CDR1 SGDLS, CDR2 YYNGEE.

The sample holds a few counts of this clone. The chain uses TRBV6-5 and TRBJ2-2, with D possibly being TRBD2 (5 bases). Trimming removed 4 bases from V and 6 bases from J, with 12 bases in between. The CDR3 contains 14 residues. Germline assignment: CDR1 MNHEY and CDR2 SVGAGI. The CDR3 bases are TGTGCCAGCAGTTCGGACTTGTGGGCCGGGGAGCTGTTTTTT. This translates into CASSSDLWAGELFF.

The chain's CDR3 is CSVLVGTVPPGELFF. CDR3 DNA: TGCAGCGTCCTCGTCGGGACAGTCCCACCGGGGGAACTGTTTTTT. The J gene is TRBJ1-4, the V gene TRBV29-1; TRBD1 matches 7 bases. V lost 6 bases, J lost 12 bases, and 19 bases stayed unmatched. Germline V gives CDR1 SQVTM, CDR2 ANQGSEA. CDR3 length: 15 amino acids.

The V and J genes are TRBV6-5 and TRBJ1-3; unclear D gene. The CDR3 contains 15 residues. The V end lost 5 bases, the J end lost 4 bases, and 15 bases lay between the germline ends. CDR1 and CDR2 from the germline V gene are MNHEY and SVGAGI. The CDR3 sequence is CASSPRWGGGNTIYF. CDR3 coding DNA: TGTGCCAGCAGTCCGCGCTGGGGAGGGGGAAACACCATATATTTT.

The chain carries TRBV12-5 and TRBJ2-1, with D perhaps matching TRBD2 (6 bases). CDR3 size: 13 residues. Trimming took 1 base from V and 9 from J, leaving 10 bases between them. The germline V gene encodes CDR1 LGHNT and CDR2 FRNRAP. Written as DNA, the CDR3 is TGTGCTAGTGGTTTGGGCGGGGCGTCTGAGCAGTTCTTC. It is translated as CASGLGGASEQFF.

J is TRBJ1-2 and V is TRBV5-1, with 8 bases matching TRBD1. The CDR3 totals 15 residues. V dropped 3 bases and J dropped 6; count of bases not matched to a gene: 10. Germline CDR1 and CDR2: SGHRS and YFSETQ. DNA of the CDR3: TGCGCCAGCAGCTCCGACGGACAGGGAATGGATGGCTACACCTTC. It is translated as CASSSDGQGMDGYTF. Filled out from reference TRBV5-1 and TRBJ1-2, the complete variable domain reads KAGVTQTPRYLIKTRGQQVTLSCSPISGHRSVSWYQQTPGQGLQFLFEYFSETQRNKGNFPGRFSGRQFSNSRSEMNVSTLELGDSALYLCASSSDGQGMDGYTFGSGTRLTVV.

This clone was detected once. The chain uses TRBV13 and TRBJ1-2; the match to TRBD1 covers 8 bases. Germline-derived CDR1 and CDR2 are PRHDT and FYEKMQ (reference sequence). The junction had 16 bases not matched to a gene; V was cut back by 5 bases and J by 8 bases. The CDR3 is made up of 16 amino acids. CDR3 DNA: TGTGCCAGCAGCCCCTACAGGACAGGGCGCTTAGGCGGCTACACCTTC. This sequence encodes CASSPYRTGRLGGYTF.

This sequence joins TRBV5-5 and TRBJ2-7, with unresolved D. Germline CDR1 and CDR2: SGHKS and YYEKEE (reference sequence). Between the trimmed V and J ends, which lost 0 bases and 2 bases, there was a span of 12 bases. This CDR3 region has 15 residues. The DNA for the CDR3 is TGTGCCAGCAGCTTGGTGGGCTTGCCTACCTACGAGCAGTACTTC. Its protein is CASSLVGLPTYEQYF.

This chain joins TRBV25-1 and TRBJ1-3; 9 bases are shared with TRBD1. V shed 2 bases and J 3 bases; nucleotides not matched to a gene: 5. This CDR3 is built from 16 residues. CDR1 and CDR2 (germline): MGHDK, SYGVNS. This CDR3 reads CASSEAGTGRGNTIYF. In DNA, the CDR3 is TGTGCCAGCAGTGAAGCCGGGACAGGGCGTGGAAACACCATATATTTT.

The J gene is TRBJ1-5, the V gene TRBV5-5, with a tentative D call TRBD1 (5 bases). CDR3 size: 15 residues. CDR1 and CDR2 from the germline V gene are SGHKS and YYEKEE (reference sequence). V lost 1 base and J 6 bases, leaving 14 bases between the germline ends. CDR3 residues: CASSLKGLSGQPQHF. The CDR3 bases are TGTGCCAGCAGCTTGAAGGGGTTAAGTGGTCAGCCCCAGCATTTT.

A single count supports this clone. The CDR3 bases are TGTGCCAGCAGCCGAGCGGGGGGGAATCAGCCCCAGCATTTT. Translated: CASSRAGGNQPQHF. The chain couples TRBV3-1 (or the pseudogene TRBV3-2) to TRBJ1-5, with D maybe TRBD1 (5 bases). This CDR3 is built from 14 residues. V was shortened by 4 bases and J by 4 bases, with 11 bases between the two germline ends. CDR1 is LGHDT, CDR2 YNNKEL, per germline (reference sequence).

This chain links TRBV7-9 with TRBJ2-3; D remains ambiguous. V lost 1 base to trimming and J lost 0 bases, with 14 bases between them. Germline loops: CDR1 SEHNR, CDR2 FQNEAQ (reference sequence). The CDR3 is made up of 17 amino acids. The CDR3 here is CASSLDSKIWSTDTQYF. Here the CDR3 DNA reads TGTGCCAGCAGCTTAGACAGCAAAATATGGAGCACAGATACGCAGTATTTT.

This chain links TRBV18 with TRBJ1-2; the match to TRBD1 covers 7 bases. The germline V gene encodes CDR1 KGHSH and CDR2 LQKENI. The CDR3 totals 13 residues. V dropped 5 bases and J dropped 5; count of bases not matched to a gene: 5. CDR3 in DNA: TGTGCCAGCTCAGAGGACAGGTCTTATGGCTACACCTTC. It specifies CASSEDRSYGYTF.

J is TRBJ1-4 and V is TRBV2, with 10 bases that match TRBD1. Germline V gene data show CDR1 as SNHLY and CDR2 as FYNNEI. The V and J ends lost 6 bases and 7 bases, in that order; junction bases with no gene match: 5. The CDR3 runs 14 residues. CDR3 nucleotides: TGTGCCAGCAGCGGGGACAGGGGTTTTGAAAAACTGTTTTTT. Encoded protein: CASSGDRGFEKLFF.

The CDR3 DNA sequence: TGTGCCAGTAGTATTAACAGGGGGAGCGACGGCTACACCTTC. It specifies CASSINRGSDGYTF. The V gene is TRBV19, the J gene TRBJ1-2; 8 bases are a match to TRBD1. The V gene's germline CDR1 is LNHDA and CDR2 SQIVND (reference sequence). The CDR3 totals 14 residues. Germline trimming cut 3 bases from V and 8 bases from J; bases unmatched to any gene: 8.

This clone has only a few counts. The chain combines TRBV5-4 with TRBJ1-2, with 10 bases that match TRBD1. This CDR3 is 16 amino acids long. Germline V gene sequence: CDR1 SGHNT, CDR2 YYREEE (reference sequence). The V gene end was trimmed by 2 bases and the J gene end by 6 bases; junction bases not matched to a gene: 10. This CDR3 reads CASSFRISGTGDGYTF. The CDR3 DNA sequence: TGTGCCAGCAGCTTCCGAATATCCGGGACAGGGGATGGCTACACCTTC.

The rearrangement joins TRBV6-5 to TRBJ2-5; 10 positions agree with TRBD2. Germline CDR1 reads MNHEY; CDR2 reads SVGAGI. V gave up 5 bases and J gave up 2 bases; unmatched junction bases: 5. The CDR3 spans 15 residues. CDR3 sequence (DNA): TGTGCCAGCAGTCGGACTAGCGGCCCTCAAGAGACCCAGTACTTC. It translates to CASSRTSGPQETQYF.

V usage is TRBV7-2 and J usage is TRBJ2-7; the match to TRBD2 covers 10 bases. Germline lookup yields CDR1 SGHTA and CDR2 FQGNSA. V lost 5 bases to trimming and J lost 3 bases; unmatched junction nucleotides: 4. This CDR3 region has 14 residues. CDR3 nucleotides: TGTGCCAGCAGCGATAGCGGGGGGATCTACGAGCAGTACTTC. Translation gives CASSDSGGIYEQYF.

The CDR3: CASSAGWRDGYTF. DNA for the CDR3: TGTGCCAGCAGCGCAGGGTGGAGGGACGGCTACACCTTC. The J gene is TRBJ1-2, the V gene TRBV7-2; TRBD1 might be the D (5 bases). The length of the CDR3 is 13 residues. V gave up 5 bases and J gave up 8 bases, with 15 bases separating them. Germline V gene sequence: CDR1 SGHTA, CDR2 FQGNSA. The complete variable domain, with remaining parts taken from reference TRBV7-2 and TRBJ1-2, reads GAGVSQSPSNKVTEKGKDVELRCDPISGHTALYWYRQSLGQGLEFLIYFQGNSAPDKSGLPSDRFSAERTGGSVSTLTIQRTQQEDSAVYLCASSAGWRDGYTFGSGTRLTVV.

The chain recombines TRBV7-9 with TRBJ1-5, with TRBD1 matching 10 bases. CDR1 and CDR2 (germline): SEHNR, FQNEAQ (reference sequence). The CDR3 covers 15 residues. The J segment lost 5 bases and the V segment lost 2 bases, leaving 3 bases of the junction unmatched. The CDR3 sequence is CASSLTGTGDQPQHF. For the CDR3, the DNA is TGTGCCAGCAGCTTAACGGGGACAGGGGATCAGCCCCAGCATTTT.

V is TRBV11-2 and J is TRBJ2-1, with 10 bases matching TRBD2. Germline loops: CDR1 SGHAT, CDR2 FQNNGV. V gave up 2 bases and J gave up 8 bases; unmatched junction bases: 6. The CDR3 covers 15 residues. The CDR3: CASSLSPAGGHEQFF. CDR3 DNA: TGTGCCAGCAGCTTATCGCCAGCGGGGGGGCATGAGCAGTTCTTC.

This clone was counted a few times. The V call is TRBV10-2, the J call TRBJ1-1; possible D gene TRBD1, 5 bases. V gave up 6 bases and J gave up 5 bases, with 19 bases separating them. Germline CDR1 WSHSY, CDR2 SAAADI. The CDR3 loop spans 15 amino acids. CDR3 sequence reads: CASRAPMGGATEAFF. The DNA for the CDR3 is TGCGCCAGCAGAGCCCCTATGGGGGGTGCTACTGAAGCTTTCTTT.

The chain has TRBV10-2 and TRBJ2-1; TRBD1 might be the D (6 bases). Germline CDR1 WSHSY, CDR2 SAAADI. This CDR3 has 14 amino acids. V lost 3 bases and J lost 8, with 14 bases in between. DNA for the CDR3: TGCGCCAGCAGTGATCGGTCAGGGGCCTATGAGCAGTTCTTC. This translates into CASSDRSGAYEQFF.